Listed here are 9 T cell receptor beta chains from one sample, sequenced in a study of beta chain features in type 1 diabetes. Study observations and caveats: Within each of all four CD4+ subsets, Type 1 diabetes patients had TCRB CDR3s that were moderately but significantly shorter.

The isolated RNA, all of it, was reverse transcribed, so expressed TCRB transcripts were what got sequenced. Using immunoSEQ multiplex PCR, the repertoire was profiled, and TCRdb retains in-frame clones only, with some absent. There are around 140,000 clones in the sample; around 9% occur only once, and around 0.75% lies in the top ten. These receptors lack a known antigen. Sequenced input: central memory CD4+ T cells from blood. These TCRs come from a man younger than 40 with type 1 diabetes.

The sample holds a few counts of this clone. The chain employs TRBV6-6 and TRBJ2-1; the match to TRBD1 covers 8 bases. The CDR3 runs 15 residues. Germline V lookup: CDR1 MNHNY, CDR2 SVGAGI (reference sequence). The V gene end was trimmed by 8 bases and the J gene end by 2 bases; junction bases not matched to a gene: 8. In DNA, the CDR3 is TGTGCCAGCCACAGGGGGTTACAGGCCTACAATGAGCAGTTCTTC. Translation: CASHRGLQAYNEQFF.

This clone came up a few times. The gene calls are TRBV4-2 and TRBJ2-1; 7 nucleotides match TRBD1. CDR3 length equals 17 residues. Germline loops: CDR1 LGHNA, CDR2 YNFKEQ. After removal of 3 bases from V and 3 bases from J, the junction contained 11 bases not matched to a gene. CDR3 residues: CASSQAADRPDYNEQFF. The CDR3, as DNA: TGTGCCAGCAGCCAGGCTGCGGACAGGCCCGACTACAATGAGCAGTTCTTC.

This clone has more than one count but fewer than ten. J is TRBJ2-2 and V is TRBV7-6; D is perhaps TRBD1 (7 bases). This CDR3 is 15 amino acids long. V lost 1 base to trimming and J lost 6 bases, with 12 bases between them. The germline V gene has CDR1 SGHVS and CDR2 FNYEAQ. CDR3 in DNA: TGTGCCAGCAGCTTAGGGCAGGGGGGATCCGGGGAGCTGTTTTTT. Protein: CASSLGQGGSGELFF. The full variable domain, rest sourced from reference TRBV7-6 and TRBJ2-2, is GAGVSQSPRYKVTKRGQDVALRCDPISGHVSLYWYRQALGQGPEFLTYFNYEAQQDKSGLPNDRFSAERPEGSISTLTIQRTEQRDSAMYRCASSLGQGGSGELFFGEGSRLTVL.

This clone was recorded a few times. The J gene is TRBJ2-3, the V gene TRBV11-2, with a tentative D call TRBD2 (6 bases). The V gene's germline CDR1 is SGHAT and CDR2 FQNNGV. The CDR3 totals 15 residues. Trimming left V 6 bases short and J 0 bases short, with 13 bases between. The CDR3 DNA reads TGTGCCAGCAGTCAATTGGGGGGTAGCACAGATACGCAGTATTTT. Amino acid sequence: CASSQLGGSTDTQYF.

The chain is built from TRBV7-9 and TRBJ1-1; D remains ambiguous. The germline V gene has CDR1 SEHNR and CDR2 FQNEAQ (reference sequence). The CDR3 contains 13 residues. The V and J ends lost 0 bases and 1 base respectively, with 3 bases between them. The CDR3 sequence: CASSLARNTEAFF. CDR3 bases: TGTGCCAGCAGCTTAGCCAGGAACACTGAAGCTTTCTTT.

Points on this clone: One junction end does not reproduce the germline sequence, and a read error may be involved. The rearrangement links TRBV7-7 to TRBJ2-5, with D unclear. This CDR3 comprises 13 residues. Per the germline V gene, CDR1 is SSHAT and CDR2 is FNYEAQ (reference sequence). CDR3 nucleotides: TGTGCTAGCAGCTTAGGATCCCTAGGGACCCAGTACTTC. Protein product: CASSLGSLGTQYF.

This clone appeared many times. The chain is built from TRBV14 and TRBJ2-7; a weak D match, TRBD2 (5 bases). Between the trimmed V and J ends, which lost 3 bases and 9 bases, there was a span of 12 bases. The CDR3 is 12 amino acids. CDR1 is SGHDN, CDR2 FVKESK, per germline. CDR3 sequence reads: CASSQERVGQYF. Here the CDR3 DNA reads TGTGCCAGCAGCCAGGAGAGGGTTGGGCAGTACTTC. Based on the CDR3 plus reference TRBV14 and TRBJ2-7, the full variable domain is EAGVTQFPSHSVIEKGQTVTLRCDPISGHDNLYWYRRVMGKEIKFLLHFVKESKQDESGMPNNRFLAERTGGTYSTLKVQPAELEDSGVYFCASSQERVGQYFGPGTRLTVT.

This clone was seen a few times. The chain joins TRBV9 to TRBJ1-4, with D hard to call. The germline V and J ends were trimmed by 6 bases and 2 bases, with 14 bases remaining between them. The germline V gene has CDR1 SGDLS and CDR2 YYNGEE. The CDR3 is 15 residues long. CDR3 DNA sequence: TGTGCCAGCAACTCCGGCGGGTTCACTAATGAAAAACTGTTTTTT. This translates into CASNSGGFTNEKLFF. Variable domain in full (rest from reference TRBV9 and TRBJ1-4): DSGVTQTPKHLITATGQRVTLRCSPRSGDLSVYWYQQSLDQGLQFLIQYYNGEERAKGNILERFSAQQFPDLHSELNLSSLELGDSALYFCASNSGGFTNEKLFFGSGTQLSVL.

The chain couples TRBV4-1 to TRBJ1-1; weak D call: TRBD1 (6 bases). This CDR3 region has 15 residues. Trimming removed 3 bases from V and 1 base from J, with 12 bases in between. Germline CDR1 and CDR2: MGHRA and YSYEKL. This CDR3 is CASSHQTGRNTEAFF. CDR3 nucleotide sequence: TGCGCCAGCAGCCATCAAACAGGGAGGAACACTGAAGCTTTCTTT.